This TCR beta chain was sequenced during a study of CD8 T cells in ankylosing spondylitis. Points from the study as a whole: Disease-linked clones displayed a CD8+ phenotype and appeared relatively rarely in peripheral blood.

To note about this clonotype: Antigen unknown.

Construction of TCR beta libraries was performed using quantitative 5'-RACE with molecular barcodes. TCRdb re-called the 5' RACE reads with MiXCR, one entry per CDR3 protein. This table has about 200,000 distinct CDR3 sequences, roughly 12% appearing once. The germline gives CDR1 SGHRS, CDR2 YFSETQ. The CDR3 length is 18 residues. Trimming left V 4 bases short and J 0 bases short, with 21 bases between. The material sequenced was blood, either unsorted or a sorted T cell fraction (not recorded which). The rearrangement links TRBV5-1 to TRBJ2-3; possible D gene TRBD1, 6 bases. The receptor's source is a male donor with ankylosing spondylitis or in good health (not recorded which). CDR3 sequence reads: CASSLSDSSTPSTDTQYF. The CDR3 coding sequence is TGCGCCAGCAGCCTGTCGGACAGTTCGACGCCTAGCACAGATACGCAGTATTTT.